These T cell receptor beta chains were read from a single sample in a study of cytomegalovirus exposure and HLA in healthy donors. TCRdb's copy holds only in-frame clones and misses some; the assay was immunoSEQ multiplex PCR. This sample contains roughly 190,000 clones. Sequences were obtained from PBMCs. The receptor set was obtained from a young man in good health and CMV-seronegative. Each CDR3 is given with its conserved first and last residue. The order of the fields is V gene, J gene, CDR3 length, D gene, CDR3 protein, CDR3 DNA. D genes are given only for firm matches.

V: TRBV5-1
J: TRBJ1-4
length: 19
D: NA
CDR3: CASSVDPGSEIATNEKLFF
DNA: TGCGCCAGCAGCGTCGATCCGGGATCCGAAATCGCAACTAATGAAAAACTGTTTTTT

V: TRBV19
J: TRBJ1-1
length: 15
D: TRBD1
CDR3: CASSEQGAGNTEAFF
DNA: TGTGCCAGTAGCGAGCAGGGGGCGGGGAACACTGAAGCTTTCTTT

V: TRBV18
J: TRBJ1-4
length: 13
D: NA
CDR3: CASSPPSSEKLFF
DNA: TGTGCCAGCTCACCACCATCCTCCGAAAAACTGTTTTTT

V: TRBV27
J: TRBJ2-1
length: 15
D: NA
CDR3: CAIGLSRGSYNEQFF
DNA: TGTGCCATTGGCCTAAGCAGGGGCTCCTACAATGAGCAGTTCTTC

V: TRBV6-6
J: TRBJ1-6
length: 16
D: NA
CDR3: CASSRRQLSYNSPLHF
DNA: TGTGCCAGCAGCCGTCGACAGCTCTCCTATAATTCACCCCTCCACTTT

V: TRBV29-1
J: TRBJ1-1
length: 12
D: NA
CDR3: CSVVQMNTEAFF
DNA: TGCAGCGTTGTGCAGATGAACACTGAAGCTTTCTTT

V: TRBV6-6
J: TRBJ2-7
length: 15
D: NA
CDR3: CASSPPEAGRYEQYF
DNA: TGTGCCAGCAGTCCCCCAGAGGCGGGCCGCTACGAGCAGTACTTC

V: TRBV7-2
J: TRBJ1-1
length: 16
D: TRBD1
CDR3: CASSYAPGQGNTEAFF
DNA: TGTGCCAGCAGCTATGCTCCGGGACAGGGGAACACTGAAGCTTTCTTT

V: TRBV7-2
J: TRBJ2-1
length: 15
D: TRBD2
CDR3: CASSLVASGNNEQFF
DNA: TGTGCCAGCAGCTTAGTGGCTAGCGGGAACAATGAGCAGTTCTTC

V: TRBV7-2
J: TRBJ2-1
length: 15
D: NA
CDR3: CASSPTWGGQNEQFF
DNA: TGTGCCAGCAGCCCAACCTGGGGGGGGCAAAATGAGCAGTTCTTC

V: TRBV25-1
J: TRBJ1-3
length: 15
D: NA
CDR3: CASSVGHSVGNTIYF
DNA: TGTGCCAGCAGTGTGGGACACTCCGTTGGAAACACCATATATTTT

V: TRBV4-1
J: TRBJ2-7
length: 16
D: TRBD2
CDR3: CASSQDRASGSYEQYF
DNA: TGCGCCAGCAGCCAAGATCGGGCTAGCGGGAGTTACGAGCAGTACTTC

V: TRBV7-9
J: TRBJ2-3
length: 15
D: NA
CDR3: CASSLAARDTDTQYF
DNA: TGTGCCAGCAGCTTGGCTGCTCGTGACACAGATACGCAGTATTTT

V: TRBV4-3
J: TRBJ2-7
length: 16
D: TRBD2
CDR3: CASSQELAGGTYEQYF
DNA: TGCGCCAGCAGCCAAGAACTAGCGGGGGGCACCTACGAGCAGTACTTC

V: TRBV14
J: TRBJ2-1
length: 15
D: TRBD2
CDR3: CASSRGDGLGYEQFF
DNA: TGTGCCAGCAGCCGCGGGGACGGACTAGGATATGAGCAGTTCTTC

V: TRBV11-2
J: TRBJ2-5
length: 18
D: NA
CDR3: CASSPLWGRAGVGGTQYF
DNA: TGTGCCAGCAGCCCCCTATGGGGCAGAGCTGGGGTGGGCGGGACCCAGTACTTC

V: TRBV6-1
J: TRBJ2-1
length: 14
D: NA
CDR3: CASRDSQLYNEQFF
DNA: TGTGCCAGCAGGGACAGCCAATTATACAATGAGCAGTTCTTC

V: TRBV4-2
J: TRBJ2-1
length: 19
D: TRBD2
CDR3: CASSQDFNSRTSGGNEQFF
DNA: TGTGCCAGCAGCCAAGATTTCAATTCTAGGACTAGCGGGGGGAATGAGCAGTTCTTC

V: TRBV5-4
J: TRBJ1-5
length: 13
D: NA
CDR3: CASSLGGDQPQHF
DNA: TGTGCCAGCAGCTTGGGCGGGGACCAGCCCCAGCATTTT

V: TRBV11-2
J: TRBJ1-4
length: 15
D: NA
CDR3: CASSLLQERNEKLFF
DNA: TGTGCCAGCAGCTTATTACAGGAACGTAATGAAAAACTGTTTTTT

V: TRBV6-1
J: TRBJ2-1
length: 16
D: TRBD2
CDR3: CASSETSGRRWDEQFF
DNA: TGTGCCAGCAGTGAAACTAGCGGGAGGAGGTGGGATGAGCAGTTCTTC

V: TRBV27
J: TRBJ1-2
length: 13
D: TRBD1
CDR3: CASSQTGNYGYTF
DNA: TGTGCCAGCAGTCAGACAGGGAACTATGGCTACACCTTC

V: TRBV10-3
J: TRBJ2-5
length: 12
D: NA
CDR3: CAISATRETQYF
DNA: TGTGCCATCAGTGCGACGAGGGAGACCCAGTACTTC

V: TRBV25-1
J: TRBJ2-5
length: 16
D: NA
CDR3: CASSDPPGQTQETQYF
DNA: TGTGCCAGCAGTGACCCCCCAGGGCAAACCCAAGAGACCCAGTACTTC

V: TRBV5-4
J: TRBJ2-3
length: 17
D: TRBD2
CDR3: CASSPSGSGRNTDTQYF
DNA: TGTGCCAGCAGCCCCTCGGGGAGCGGGAGGAACACAGATACGCAGTATTTT

V: TRBV12-5
J: TRBJ1-5
length: 19
D: NA
CDR3: CASGFNPPGAALGNQPQHF
DNA: TGTGCTAGTGGTTTTAACCCTCCAGGGGCGGCACTTGGCAATCAGCCCCAGCATTTT

V: TRBV5-6
J: TRBJ2-7
length: 14
D: NA
CDR3: CASSPVEGAYEQYF
DNA: TGTGCCAGCAGCCCGGTAGAGGGGGCCTACGAGCAGTACTTC